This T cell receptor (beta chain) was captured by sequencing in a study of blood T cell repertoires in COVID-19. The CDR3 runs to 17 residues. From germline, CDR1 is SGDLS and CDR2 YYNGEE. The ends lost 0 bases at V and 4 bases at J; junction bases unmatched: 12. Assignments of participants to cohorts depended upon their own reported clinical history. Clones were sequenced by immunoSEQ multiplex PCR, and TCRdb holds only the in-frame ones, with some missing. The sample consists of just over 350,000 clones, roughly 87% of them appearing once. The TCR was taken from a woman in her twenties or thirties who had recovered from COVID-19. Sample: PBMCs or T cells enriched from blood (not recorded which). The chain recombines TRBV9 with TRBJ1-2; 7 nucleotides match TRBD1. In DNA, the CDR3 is TGTGCCAGCAGCGTAGCCACAGGTGAGGGGGCCTCCTATGGCTACACCTTC. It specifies CASSVATGEGASYGYTF.